This T cell receptor beta chain was profiled in a study of T cells in Graves' hyperthyroidism and ophthalmopathy. Regarding the study as a whole: Ophthalmopathy got predicted by the model a median roughly 6.4 months before its onset.

As to this clonotype: The antigen remains unidentified.

Amplification of TCR beta CDR3 regions was performed using RNA transcripts as template. The HTBI primer set served for first-round RT-PCR of the TCR CDR3. TCRdb itself ran the multiplex PCR reads through MiXCR, one entry per CDR3 protein. The table includes 480,000 or so distinct CDR3 sequences, around 14% detected once. V was clipped by 11 bases and J by 2 bases; unmatched bases: 7. Germline V gene sequence: CDR1 MNHEY, CDR2 SMNVEV (reference sequence). This CDR3 is 14 amino acids long. Specimen: blood. The chain couples TRBV27 to TRBJ2-1; 9 bases line up with TRBD2. This receptor was identified in a woman between 18 and 29 years old with Graves' hyperthyroidism. The DNA for the CDR3 is TGTGCCGCTACGGCTAGCGGGGCCTACAATGAGCAGTTCTTC. This translates into CAATASGAYNEQFF.